A selection of T cell receptor beta chains follows, all from one sample in a study of T cell repertoires in cytomegalovirus infection. MiXCR, applied by TCRdb to the reads, yields one record per CDR3 protein. The sample carries some 62,000 distinct CDR3 sequences, around 20% recorded once. Antigens for these TCRs are unknown. Here the sequenced sample was CD8+ T cells from cultured PBMCs, taken from culture after CMV antigen stimulation. These receptors all stem from a human donor in good health (CMV status not recorded). Some clones in this sample may be carry-over from other donors' samples. Both conserved end residues are part of each CDR3. A D gene is named only where the DNA matches it firmly. Clone sizes are given selectively: once, few, many, or a class where the clone is expanded.

d_call: .
v_call: TRBV4-3
clone_size: .
j_call: TRBJ2-7
cdr3_aa: CASSQRQADSYEQYF
cdr3_nt: TGCGCCAGCAGCCAAAGACAGGCCGACTCCTACGAGCAGTACTTC

d_call: .
v_call: TRBV12-3/TRBV12-4
clone_size: once
j_call: TRBJ1-1
cdr3_aa: CASRFGGTEAFF
cdr3_nt: TGTGCCAGCAGGTTCGGGGGCACTGAAGCTTTCTTT

d_call: .
v_call: TRBV7-8
clone_size: many
j_call: TRBJ2-7
cdr3_aa: CASIGNRASGWEQYF
cdr3_nt: TGTGCCAGCATCGGAAACAGGGCGTCGGGTTGGGAGCAGTACTTC

d_call: .
v_call: TRBV4-1
clone_size: .
j_call: TRBJ1-2
cdr3_aa: CASSHQGWQGSGYTF
cdr3_nt: TGCGCCAGCAGCCATCAAGGTTGGCAGGGAAGTGGCTACACCTTC

d_call: TRBD1
v_call: TRBV6-2/TRBV6-3
clone_size: .
j_call: TRBJ1-1
cdr3_aa: CASSGGTGVPEAFF
cdr3_nt: TGTGCCAGCAGTGGAGGGACAGGGGTTCCTGAAGCTTTCTTT

d_call: TRBD1
v_call: TRBV4-3
clone_size: few
j_call: TRBJ1-1
cdr3_aa: CASTARTGVNTEAFF
cdr3_nt: TGCGCCAGCACCGCCCGGACAGGGGTGAACACTGAAGCTTTCTTT

d_call: TRBD1
v_call: TRBV7-9
clone_size: few
j_call: TRBJ2-2
cdr3_aa: CASSPDREPGELFF
cdr3_nt: TGTGCCAGCAGCCCGGACAGGGAACCCGGGGAGCTGTTTTTT

d_call: TRBD1
v_call: TRBV7-8
clone_size: few
j_call: TRBJ1-1
cdr3_aa: CASSSRQGSNTEAFF
cdr3_nt: TGTGCCAGCAGCTCACGACAGGGGTCGAACACTGAAGCTTTCTTT

d_call: TRBD1
v_call: TRBV12-3/TRBV12-4
clone_size: .
j_call: TRBJ1-1
cdr3_aa: CASRRAGGTEAFF
cdr3_nt: TGTGCCAGCAGACGAGCAGGGGGTACTGAAGCTTTCTTT

d_call: .
v_call: TRBV12-3/TRBV12-4
clone_size: .
j_call: TRBJ2-7
cdr3_aa: CASSNAGGYEQYF
cdr3_nt: TGTGCCAGCAGTAACGCCGGAGGCTACGAGCAGTACTTC

d_call: .
v_call: TRBV5-5
clone_size: .
j_call: TRBJ1-5
cdr3_aa: CASSLTRGGQAQHF
cdr3_nt: TGTGCCAGCAGCCTAACCCGGGGGGGTCAGGCCCAGCATTTT

d_call: TRBD2
v_call: TRBV12-3/TRBV12-4
clone_size: few
j_call: TRBJ2-1
cdr3_aa: CASSFSGLGSNEQFF
cdr3_nt: TGTGCCAGCAGTTTTTCGGGACTAGGTTCCAATGAGCAGTTCTTC

d_call: .
v_call: TRBV7-2
clone_size: few
j_call: TRBJ2-3
cdr3_aa: CASSLSMGRGDTQYF
cdr3_nt: TGTGCCAGCAGCTTATCGATGGGGCGAGGAGATACGCAGTATTTT

d_call: TRBD1
v_call: TRBV7-2
clone_size: .
j_call: TRBJ1-2
cdr3_aa: CASSLGTGGDTF
cdr3_nt: TGTGCCAGCAGCCTCGGGACAGGCGGGGACACCTTC

d_call: .
v_call: TRBV7-2
clone_size: few
j_call: TRBJ1-1
cdr3_aa: CASSYGLNTEAFF
cdr3_nt: TGTGCCAGCAGCTATGGGCTGAACACTGAAGCTTTCTTT

d_call: .
v_call: TRBV4-2
clone_size: few
j_call: TRBJ1-1
cdr3_aa: CASSQDGWGGRDTEAFF
cdr3_nt: TGTGCCAGCAGCCAAGATGGATGGGGAGGCCGGGACACTGAAGCTTTCTTT

d_call: TRBD2
v_call: TRBV12-3/TRBV12-4
clone_size: few
j_call: TRBJ2-7
cdr3_aa: CASSLGTSGVVAQYF
cdr3_nt: TGTGCCAGCAGTTTGGGGACTAGCGGGGTGGTAGCGCAGTACTTC

d_call: .
v_call: TRBV7-7
clone_size: .
j_call: TRBJ1-1
cdr3_aa: CASSPTLNTEAFF
cdr3_nt: TGTGCCAGCAGCCCTACCCTTAACACTGAAGCTTTCTTT

d_call: .
v_call: TRBV4-3
clone_size: .
j_call: TRBJ2-7
cdr3_aa: CASSQDGSLTYEQYF
cdr3_nt: TGCGCCAGCAGCCAGGATGGGAGCCTGACCTACGAGCAGTACTTC

d_call: .
v_call: TRBV5-5
clone_size: few
j_call: TRBJ2-2
cdr3_aa: CASSSRDMNTGELFF
cdr3_nt: TGTGCCAGCAGCTCCAGGGATATGAACACCGGGGAGCTGTTTTTT

d_call: .
v_call: TRBV7-2
clone_size: few
j_call: TRBJ2-1
cdr3_aa: CASSLGGPSLQFF
cdr3_nt: TGTGCCAGCAGCTTAGGGGGTCCCTCTTTGCAGTTCTTC

d_call: .
v_call: TRBV7-9
clone_size: few
j_call: TRBJ1-2
cdr3_aa: CASSLETVHYGYTF
cdr3_nt: TGTGCCAGCAGCTTAGAGACGGTCCACTATGGCTACACCTTC

d_call: .
v_call: TRBV27
clone_size: few
j_call: TRBJ1-2
cdr3_aa: CASSLSRSHGYTF
cdr3_nt: TGTGCCAGCAGTTTATCCCGGTCCCATGGCTACACCTTC

d_call: .
v_call: TRBV7-9
clone_size: .
j_call: TRBJ1-1
cdr3_aa: CASSDKWGSEAFF
cdr3_nt: TGTGCCAGCAGTGATAAATGGGGTTCTGAAGCTTTCTTT

d_call: .
v_call: TRBV7-8
clone_size: .
j_call: TRBJ2-3
cdr3_aa: CASSHPPGVAEAGDTQYF
cdr3_nt: TGTGCCAGCAGCCACCCCCCGGGGGTAGCAGAAGCAGGTGATACGCAGTATTTT

d_call: .
v_call: TRBV7-2
clone_size: .
j_call: TRBJ1-6
cdr3_aa: CASSQISSPLHF
cdr3_nt: TGTGCCAGCAGCCAGATTAGCTCACCCCTCCACTTT

d_call: TRBD1
v_call: TRBV6-1
clone_size: .
j_call: TRBJ2-1
cdr3_aa: CASRPGQRPYNEQFF
cdr3_nt: TGTGCCAGCAGGCCGGGACAGAGACCTTACAATGAGCAGTTCTTC

d_call: .
v_call: TRBV7-9
clone_size: .
j_call: TRBJ2-7
cdr3_aa: CASSLGGSGQYF
cdr3_nt: TGTGCCAGCAGCTTAGGGGGATCGGGGCAGTACTTC

d_call: TRBD1
v_call: TRBV29-1
clone_size: few
j_call: TRBJ2-7
cdr3_aa: CSVVLGGTYEQYF
cdr3_nt: TGCAGCGTTGTACTAGGGGGCACCTACGAGCAGTACTTC

d_call: .
v_call: TRBV4-1
clone_size: few
j_call: TRBJ1-1
cdr3_aa: CASSQPSGFEAFF
cdr3_nt: TGCGCCAGCAGCCAACCATCAGGGTTTGAAGCTTTCTTT

d_call: .
v_call: TRBV7-2
clone_size: many
j_call: TRBJ2-2
cdr3_aa: CASSPQDTGELFF
cdr3_nt: TGTGCCAGCAGCCCACAGGACACCGGGGAGCTGTTTTTT

d_call: TRBD1
v_call: TRBV7-2
clone_size: many
j_call: TRBJ1-5
cdr3_aa: CASSPHRGAPMAHQPQHF
cdr3_nt: TGTGCCAGCAGCCCCCACAGGGGGGCGCCGATGGCCCATCAGCCCCAGCATTTT

d_call: .
v_call: TRBV12-3/TRBV12-4
clone_size: .
j_call: TRBJ2-1
cdr3_aa: CATGAWSGSYNEQFF
cdr3_nt: TGTGCCACCGGGGCATGGAGCGGCTCCTACAATGAGCAGTTCTTC

d_call: .
v_call: TRBV7-2
clone_size: few
j_call: TRBJ1-5
cdr3_aa: CASSFDRGNQPQHF
cdr3_nt: TGTGCCAGCAGCTTCGACAGAGGCAATCAGCCCCAGCATTTT

d_call: TRBD2
v_call: TRBV7-7
clone_size: .
j_call: TRBJ2-1
cdr3_aa: CASSPRTSGGAGGNEQFF
cdr3_nt: TGTGCTAGCAGCCCCCGGACTAGCGGGGGGGCCGGGGGCAATGAGCAGTTCTTC

d_call: TRBD1
v_call: TRBV7-2
clone_size: many
j_call: TRBJ1-6
cdr3_aa: CASSLVGGTGGNSPLHF
cdr3_nt: TGTGCCAGCAGCTTAGTCGGTGGGACAGGGGGCAATTCACCCCTCCACTTT

d_call: .
v_call: TRBV11-2
clone_size: few
j_call: TRBJ1-1
cdr3_aa: CASSPPPGALNTEAFF
cdr3_nt: TGTGCCAGCAGCCCCCCTCCAGGGGCGCTGAACACTGAAGCTTTCTTT

d_call: TRBD1
v_call: TRBV29-1
clone_size: once
j_call: TRBJ1-2
cdr3_aa: CSALTGAVYGYTF
cdr3_nt: TGCAGCGCTTTGACAGGGGCGGTCTATGGCTACACCTTC

d_call: TRBD1
v_call: TRBV7-9
clone_size: .
j_call: TRBJ1-1
cdr3_aa: CASSLANGQGTEAFF
cdr3_nt: TGTGCCAGCAGCTTAGCTAATGGACAGGGAACTGAAGCTTTCTTT

d_call: .
v_call: TRBV7-2
clone_size: .
j_call: TRBJ2-7
cdr3_aa: CASSPRRGNYEQYF
cdr3_nt: TGTGCCAGCAGCCCAAGGCGAGGGAACTACGAGCAGTACTTC

d_call: TRBD1
v_call: TRBV27
clone_size: few
j_call: TRBJ1-4
cdr3_aa: CASGTGQGAKLFF
cdr3_nt: TGTGCCAGCGGGACGGGACAGGGGGCGAAACTGTTTTTT

d_call: .
v_call: TRBV12-3/TRBV12-4
clone_size: .
j_call: TRBJ1-1
cdr3_aa: CASTAHLTGNTEAFF
cdr3_nt: TGTGCCAGCACAGCCCACTTAACAGGGAACACTGAAGCTTTCTTT

d_call: TRBD2
v_call: TRBV28
clone_size: few
j_call: TRBJ2-7
cdr3_aa: CASSFNPGTSGALMTYEQYF
cdr3_nt: TGTGCCAGCAGTTTTAACCCCGGGACTAGCGGGGCCCTTATGACCTACGAGCAGTACTTC

d_call: TRBD1
v_call: TRBV10-3
clone_size: few
j_call: TRBJ2-1
cdr3_aa: CAISESTGENEQFF
cdr3_nt: TGTGCCATCAGTGAGTCAACAGGGGAAAATGAGCAGTTCTTC

d_call: TRBD1
v_call: TRBV7-9
clone_size: many
j_call: TRBJ1-5
cdr3_aa: CASSWDRELGQPQHF
cdr3_nt: TGTGCCAGCAGCTGGGACAGGGAGCTTGGGCAGCCCCAGCATTTT

d_call: .
v_call: TRBV7-2
clone_size: .
j_call: TRBJ1-2
cdr3_aa: CASSLGIPRTEYYGYTF
cdr3_nt: TGTGCCAGCAGCTTAGGCATCCCTCGGACAGAGTACTATGGCTACACCTTC

d_call: TRBD2
v_call: TRBV7-9
clone_size: .
j_call: TRBJ2-1
cdr3_aa: CASSPSGGRDGEFF
cdr3_nt: TGTGCCAGCAGCCCGAGCGGGGGAAGGGATGGGGAGTTCTTC

d_call: .
v_call: TRBV7-8
clone_size: many
j_call: TRBJ1-5
cdr3_aa: CASSFSVISGAAQPQHF
cdr3_nt: TGTGCCAGCAGCTTTAGCGTCATATCGGGGGCCGCTCAGCCCCAGCATTTT

d_call: .
v_call: TRBV15
clone_size: .
j_call: TRBJ1-1
cdr3_aa: CATSGITGYEAFF
cdr3_nt: TGTGCCACCAGCGGGATTACAGGGTATGAAGCTTTCTTT